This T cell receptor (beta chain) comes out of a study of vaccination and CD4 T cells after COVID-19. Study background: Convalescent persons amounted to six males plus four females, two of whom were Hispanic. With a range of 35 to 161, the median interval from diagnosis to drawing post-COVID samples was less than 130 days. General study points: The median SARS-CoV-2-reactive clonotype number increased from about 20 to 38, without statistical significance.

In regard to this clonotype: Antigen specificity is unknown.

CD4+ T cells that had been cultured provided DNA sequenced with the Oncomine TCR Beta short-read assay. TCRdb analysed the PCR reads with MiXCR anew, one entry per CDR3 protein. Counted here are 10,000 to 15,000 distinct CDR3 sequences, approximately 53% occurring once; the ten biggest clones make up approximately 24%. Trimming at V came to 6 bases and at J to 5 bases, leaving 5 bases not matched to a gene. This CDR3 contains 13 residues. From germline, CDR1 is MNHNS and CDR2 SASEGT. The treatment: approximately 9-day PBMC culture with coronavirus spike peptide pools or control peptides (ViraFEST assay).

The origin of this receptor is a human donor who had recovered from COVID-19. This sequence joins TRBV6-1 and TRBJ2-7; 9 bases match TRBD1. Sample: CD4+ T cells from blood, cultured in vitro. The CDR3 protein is CASSRQGGNEQYF. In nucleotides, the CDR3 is TGTGCCAGCAGCAGACAGGGGGGGAACGAGCAGTACTTC.